This section outlines one T cell receptor beta chain sequence together with its context. In this sample, this clonotype turned up many times. Its binding antigen is unknown. No base quality values were provided; no much bigger clone lies one nucleotide off. Libraries came from multiplex PCR. Sequencing was carried out with an Illumina HiSeq 4000. iRepertoire HTBI primers and Arm-PCR amplification of CDR3 regions were used to construct TCR beta libraries. Gel purification was performed on PCR products prior to sequencing. The authors processed their data as follows. Gene usage analysis of CDR3 amino acid clonotypes used the 62 TRBV and more than 13 TRBJ segments found across samples. COPE and FqMerger were used to merge filtered high-quality paired reads into contigs. BLAST was used to align contigs to IMGT TRBV, TRBD and TRBJ reference genes, with CDR3 defined following IMGT. Highly expanded clones were defined as clonotypes with a frequency above 0.1%. Shannon entropy served as the measure of repertoire diversity, while the Gini coefficient captured V-J evenness. Public clonotypes were defined as clonotypes shared by more than one individual. TCRdb took the public reads, trimmed them with fastp at Q25, ran MiXCR for clone calling and kept in-frame beta chains. A single entry per CDR3 protein holds the most common genes and DNA from its merged rows. For this entry, the V and J calls and clone size follow TCRdb and not the study's own pipeline. This sample comprises 250,000 or so distinct CDR3 sequences, roughly 18% of them detected only once. The ten largest clonotypes hold 12% to 15% of the sample.

The meaning of the sample's time point label: newly diagnosed GD, antithyroid drugs for less than 3 months. For both TCR sequencing and RNA sequencing, RNA was extracted from PBMCs using TRIzol. The diagnosis of Graves' disease was made according to American Thyroid Association guidelines. Patients for the study were recruited at an endocrinology department in Xi'an, China. From each patient, around 9 milliliters of peripheral blood was collected into an EDTA anticoagulant tube. Ficoll Paque Plus density gradient separation was used to isolate PBMCs, and no further T cell sorting was performed. RNA quality was checked with an Agilent 2100 Bioanalyzer and agarose gel, and concentration with a NanoDrop 2000. The CDR3, from cysteine to phenylalanine, totals 14 residues. Only the CDR3 part of the read is kept: 42 bases, read in frame from the first base. V lost 0 bases and J lost 1 base, and the count of bases not matched to a germline gene is 1. CDR1 and CDR2, per the germline V gene, are SGHRS and YFSETQ.

The data were obtained in a study of regulatory T cells in long-lasting Graves disease (dated by TCRdb to 2020 to 2023). Study-level background: In the newly diagnosed Graves' disease group, patients had been taking antithyroid drugs for less than 3 months. Peripheral blood TCR sequencing and RNA sequencing compared persistent Graves' disease patients with newly diagnosed Graves' disease patients. The study was conducted in China and was registered as a clinical trial. A total of roughly 33 samples underwent TCR sequencing: approximately 13 from persistent and roughly 20 from newly diagnosed Graves' disease patients. Broader findings and caveats from the paper: Persistent disease showed preferential use of TRBV28, TRBJ1-2 and TRBJ2-5, whereas newly diagnosed disease favored TRBV20-1 and TRBJ2-1. Persistent patients shared more public clonotypes among themselves (roughly 2,700) than newly diagnosed patients did (roughly 920). Only the TCR beta chain was sequenced and analyzed. The study examined only peripheral blood because the primary lesion, thyroid tissue, could not be accessed. The authors acknowledged the small sample size as a limitation that may reduce accuracy. Compared with newly diagnosed patients, patients with persistent Graves' disease had lower TCR Shannon entropy and fewer highly expanded clones, which suggests clonal expansion.

The same sample was also studied in work on T cells in Graves' hyperthyroidism and ophthalmopathy. That second report states: A patient counted as having stable Graves' hyperthyroidism if no progression to ophthalmopathy occurred over 18 months of follow-up. Hyperthyroidism patients were newly diagnosed, with disease duration under 2 months, and aged 18 to 65 years. Any patient with an uncontrolled infection, another autoimmune disease, pregnancy or lactation was excluded. Clinical symptoms, serum thyroxine and TRAb, thyroid ultrasound, and orbital computed tomography formed the basis for the diagnoses. The first round of RT-PCR for the TCR CDR3 was performed with the HTBI primer set and the Qiagen OneStep RT-PCR kit. Most expanded thyroid clonotypes (frequency above 0.001) were also detected in blood, suggesting blood repertoires may reflect thyroid immune responses. Ophthalmopathy was separated from stable hyperthyroidism by a 13 V-J signature model, with about 86% sensitivity and approximately 81% specificity obtained in cross-validation and 80%/75% obtained in testing. During validation, the model predicted progression to ophthalmopathy a median of around six months ahead of onset, with approximately 70% sensitivity and about 75% specificity. TCR V-J signatures able to tell the groups apart were searched for in a discovery cohort of some 97 patients, of whom more than 40 had Graves' ophthalmopathy and around 56 had stable Graves' hyperthyroidism. An independent validation cohort of some 18 hyperthyroidism patients and roughly 16 patients who later progressed to ophthalmopathy tested prospective prediction of ophthalmopathy. For training and testing, the 100 or so patients in the discovery cohort were randomly divided in a 7:3 ratio. The study also compared thyroid tissue and blood T-cell repertoires from roughly six Graves' hyperthyroidism patients. After sampling, hyperthyroidism patients received methimazole starting at 30 mg daily, and ophthalmopathy patients received high-dose intravenous methylprednisolone. A second multiplex PCR round built the libraries, followed by size selection and purification. Paired-end sequencing of the libraries was performed with 100 bp reads on an Illumina HiSeq2000. SOAPnuke was used to process the raw data, removing reads that contained adapters or uncalled bases, had a mean Phred below 15, or lacked an exact match to the constant primer or identifier. COPE v1.2.5 was used to merge high-quality paired reads, and clonotypes were defined as unique nucleotide sequences. Clonotypes were aligned to IMGT TRBV, TRBD and TRBJ reference segments using MiTCR v1.1. The analysis was restricted to V-J combinations with a frequency above 0.0001, which together covered 99.2% of the repertoires. The TCS score was defined as the ratio of F50 (clonal expansion) to E x V (chaos), calculated using BLOSUM62-based TCRdist between CDR3 peptides within each V-J. Welch's t-statistics and random forest reduced around 520 V-J features to 13, which were used in a naive Bayes classifier (R e1071). No statistical method was used to fix the sample size in advance, and group allocation was not hidden from the investigators. The paper describes TCR Vbeta CDR3 sequencing of 135 peripheral blood samples, made up of some 40 ophthalmopathy patients, roughly 80 hyperthyroidism patients and roughly 17 progressor patients.

Recombination joined TRBV5-1 with TRBJ2-7; 7 bases in between match TRBD2. The sequence came from a woman in her twenties or thirties with Graves disease. Donor details come from another sample of the same person, matched by shared clones. The input for sequencing was peripheral blood mononuclear cells (PBMCs), taken at new diagnosis, from a patient treated with antithyroid drugs. The CDR3 sequence is CASSLGAGSYEQYF. The DNA reads as follows: TGCGCCAGCAGCTTGGGAGCGGGGTCCTACGAGCAGTACTTC.